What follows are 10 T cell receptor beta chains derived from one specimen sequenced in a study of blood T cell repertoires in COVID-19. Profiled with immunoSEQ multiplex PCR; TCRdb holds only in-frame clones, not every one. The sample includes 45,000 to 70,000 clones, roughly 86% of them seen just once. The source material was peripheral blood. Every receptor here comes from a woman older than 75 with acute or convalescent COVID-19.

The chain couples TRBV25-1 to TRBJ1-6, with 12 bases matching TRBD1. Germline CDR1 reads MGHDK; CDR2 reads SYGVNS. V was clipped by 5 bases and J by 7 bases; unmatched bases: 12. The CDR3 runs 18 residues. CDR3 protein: CASSRGTGGRLRNSPLHF. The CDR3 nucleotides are TGTGCCAGCAGTAGGGGGACAGGGGGCCGATTACGGAATTCACCCCTCCACTTT.

In nucleotides, the CDR3 is TGTGCCAGCAGCGAGACAGGGGGCGTCAAGACCCAGTACTTC. It encodes CASSETGGVKTQYF. The chain links TRBV16 to TRBJ2-5, with TRBD1 matching over 10 bases. The V gene end was trimmed by 5 bases and the J gene end by 6 bases; junction bases not matched to a gene: 6. The germline V gene encodes CDR1 KGHSY and CDR2 FQNENV. This CDR3 contains 14 residues.

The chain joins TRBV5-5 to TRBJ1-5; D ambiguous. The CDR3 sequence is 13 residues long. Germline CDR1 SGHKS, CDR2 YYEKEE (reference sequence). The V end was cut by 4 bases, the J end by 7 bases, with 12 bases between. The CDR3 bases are TGTGCCAGCAGCGACTGGGTCGGGCAGCCCCAGCATTTT. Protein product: CASSDWVGQPQHF.

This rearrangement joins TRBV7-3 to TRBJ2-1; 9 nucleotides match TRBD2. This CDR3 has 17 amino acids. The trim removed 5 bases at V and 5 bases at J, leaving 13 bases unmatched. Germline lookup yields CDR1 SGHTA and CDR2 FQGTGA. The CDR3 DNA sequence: TGTGCCAGCAGCCCTCCACCTCGGACTAGCGCGAACAATGAGCAGTTCTTC. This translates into CASSPPPRTSANNEQFF.

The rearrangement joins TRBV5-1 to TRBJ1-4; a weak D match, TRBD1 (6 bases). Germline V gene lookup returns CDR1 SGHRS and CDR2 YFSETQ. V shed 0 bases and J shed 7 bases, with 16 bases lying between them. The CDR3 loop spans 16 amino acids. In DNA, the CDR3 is TGCGCCAGCAGCTTGGCCGTTGGCGGGGGCGGTGAAAAACTGTTTTTT. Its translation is CASSLAVGGGGEKLFF.

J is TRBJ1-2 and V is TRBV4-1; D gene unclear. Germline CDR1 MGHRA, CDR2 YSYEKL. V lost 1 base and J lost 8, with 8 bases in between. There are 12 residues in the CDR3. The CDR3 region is CASSQGSRGYTF. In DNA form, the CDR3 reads TGCGCCAGCAGCCAAGGGTCTCGGGGCTACACCTTC.

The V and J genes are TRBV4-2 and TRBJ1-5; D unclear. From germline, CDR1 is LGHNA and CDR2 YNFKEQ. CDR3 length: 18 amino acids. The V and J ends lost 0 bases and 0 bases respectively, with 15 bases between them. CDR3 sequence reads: CASSQDLEGSYSNQPQHF. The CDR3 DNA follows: TGTGCCAGCAGCCAAGATCTAGAAGGCAGCTATAGCAATCAGCCCCAGCATTTT.

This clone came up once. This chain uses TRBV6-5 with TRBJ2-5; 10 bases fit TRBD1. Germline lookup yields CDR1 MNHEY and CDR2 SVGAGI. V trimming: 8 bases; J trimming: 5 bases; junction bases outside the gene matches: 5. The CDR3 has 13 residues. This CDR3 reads CASRRTGGETQYF. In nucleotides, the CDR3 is TGTGCCAGCCGACGGACAGGGGGGGAGACCCAGTACTTC.

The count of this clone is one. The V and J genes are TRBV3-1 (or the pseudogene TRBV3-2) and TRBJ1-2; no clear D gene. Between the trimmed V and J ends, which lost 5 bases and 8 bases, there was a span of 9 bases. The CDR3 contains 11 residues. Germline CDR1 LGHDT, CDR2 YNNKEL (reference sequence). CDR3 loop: CASSSQLGYTF. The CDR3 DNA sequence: TGTGCCAGCAGCTCTCAGTTAGGCTACACCTTC.

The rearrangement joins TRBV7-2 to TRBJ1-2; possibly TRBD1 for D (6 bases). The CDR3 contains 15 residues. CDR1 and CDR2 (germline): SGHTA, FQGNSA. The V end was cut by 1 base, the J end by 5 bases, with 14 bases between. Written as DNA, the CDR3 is TGTGCCAGCAGCTTAGGGGGGCAGGGACGTTATGGCTACACCTTC. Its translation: CASSLGGQGRYGYTF. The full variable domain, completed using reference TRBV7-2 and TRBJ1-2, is GAGVSQSPSNKVTEKGKDVELRCDPISGHTALYWYRQSLGQGLEFLIYFQGNSAPDKSGLPSDRFSAERTGGSVSTLTIQRTQQEDSAVYLCASSLGGQGRYGYTFGSGTRLTVV.